The following is a T cell receptor beta chain sequence with its context. Generated by immunoSEQ multiplex PCR, the TCRdb table keeps only in-frame clones and is missing some. The sample lists fewer than 250,000 clones; about 85% were seen once. This sample was taken from a study of blood T cell repertoires in COVID-19. The sample was peripheral blood. The TCR sequence derives from a man in his 70s with acute or convalescent COVID-19.

The CDR3 coding sequence is TGTGCCAGCAGTTACTACCGACAGGGCCATACGCAGTATTTT. It encodes CASSYYRQGHTQYF. This chain uses TRBV6-6 with TRBJ2-3; 7 nucleotides agree with TRBD1. CDR1 is MNHNY and CDR2 is SVGAGI in the germline V gene (reference sequence). V shed 1 base, J shed 7 bases, and the junction held 5 bases outside the gene matches. The CDR3 totals 14 residues.